The entry below gives a single T cell receptor (beta chain) sequence along with its context. Libraries were prepared by immunoSEQ multiplex PCR; TCRdb keeps only in-frame clonotypes and omits some of them. Counted here are some 200,000 clones, approximately 90% occurring once; the ten biggest clones make up about 0.77%. The source of the sample is a study of blood T cell repertoires in COVID-19. Whole-study context: Samples taken during acute and convalescent COVID-19 were collected in the United States, Italy and Spain.

The ends lost 6 bases at V and 4 bases at J; junction bases unmatched: 5. From germline, CDR1 is LNHDA and CDR2 SQIVND (reference sequence). The CDR3 has 13 amino acids. Assignments of participants to cohorts depended upon their own reported clinical history. Sequencing was performed on PBMCs or T cells enriched from blood (not recorded which). V usage is TRBV19 and J usage is TRBJ1-2, with TRBD1 matching 7 bases. This receptor was obtained from a woman younger than 35 who had recovered from COVID-19. CDR3: CASSMGQTYGYTF. CDR3 coding DNA: TGTGCCAGTAGCATGGGACAGACCTATGGCTACACCTTC.